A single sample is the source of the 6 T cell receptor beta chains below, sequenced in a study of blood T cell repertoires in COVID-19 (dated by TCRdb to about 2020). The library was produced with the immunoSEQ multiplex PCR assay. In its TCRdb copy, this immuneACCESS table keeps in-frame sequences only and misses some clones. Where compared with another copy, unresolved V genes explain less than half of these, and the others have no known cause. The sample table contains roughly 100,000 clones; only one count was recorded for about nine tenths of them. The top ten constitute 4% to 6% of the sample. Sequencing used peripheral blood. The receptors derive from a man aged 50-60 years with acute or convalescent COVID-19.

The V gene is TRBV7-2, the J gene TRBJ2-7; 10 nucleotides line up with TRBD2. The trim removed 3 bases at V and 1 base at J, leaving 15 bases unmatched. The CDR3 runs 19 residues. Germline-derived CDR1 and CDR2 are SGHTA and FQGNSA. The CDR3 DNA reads TGTGCCAGCAGCTTGAGACAGTCCACTAGCGGGACACGTTCCTACGAGCAGTACTTC. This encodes CASSLRQSTSGTRSYEQYF.

The CDR3 is CASSLLWTSGYNEQFF. The CDR3 coding sequence is TGTGCCAGCAGCTTACTATGGACTAGCGGGTACAATGAGCAGTTCTTC. The J gene is TRBJ2-1, the V gene TRBV11-2, with 11 bases identical to TRBD2. V dropped 2 bases and J dropped 4; count of bases not matched to a gene: 4. The germline V gene encodes CDR1 SGHAT and CDR2 FQNNGV. The CDR3 spans 16 residues.

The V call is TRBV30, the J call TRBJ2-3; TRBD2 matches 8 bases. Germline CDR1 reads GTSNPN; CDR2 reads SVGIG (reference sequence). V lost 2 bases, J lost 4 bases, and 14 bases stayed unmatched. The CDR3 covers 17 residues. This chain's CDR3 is CAWSISRTSKLPDTQYF. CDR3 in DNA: TGTGCCTGGAGTATCTCCCGGACTAGCAAGCTGCCAGATACGCAGTATTTT.

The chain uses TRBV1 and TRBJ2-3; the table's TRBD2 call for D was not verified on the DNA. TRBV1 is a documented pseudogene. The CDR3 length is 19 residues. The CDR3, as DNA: TGCACCAGCAGCCAAGATCTCATAGCGGGAGGGAGGGGGACAGATACGCAGTATTTT. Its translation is CTSSQDLIAGGRGTDTQYF.

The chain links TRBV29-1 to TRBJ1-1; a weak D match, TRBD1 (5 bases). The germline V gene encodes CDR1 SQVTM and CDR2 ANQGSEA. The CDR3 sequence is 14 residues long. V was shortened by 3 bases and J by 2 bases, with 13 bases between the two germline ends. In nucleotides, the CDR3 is TGCAGCGTTGAGGCAGGGCCAGGAAACACTGAAGCTTTCTTT. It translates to CSVEAGPGNTEAFF.

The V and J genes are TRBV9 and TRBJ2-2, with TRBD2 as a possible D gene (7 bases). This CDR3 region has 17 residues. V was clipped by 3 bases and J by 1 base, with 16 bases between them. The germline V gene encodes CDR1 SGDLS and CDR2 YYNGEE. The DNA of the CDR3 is TGTGCCAGCAGCGCCCCATCGGGGGGCAGGAACACCGGGGAGCTGTTTTTT. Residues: CASSAPSGGRNTGELFF.